A single sample is the source of the 30 T cell receptor beta chains below, sequenced in a study of shared clonotypes between healthy human individuals. Method: immunoSEQ multiplex PCR; TCRdb's copy keeps in-frame clones and lacks some. This sample has fewer than 2.5 million clones; approximately 94% occur once, and the top ten carry around 0.37%. The sequenced sample was naive CD4+ T cells from PBMCs. Subset of the sample: CD45RA+ positively selected. The receptors were sampled from a man aged 18 to 30 in good health. Some clones in this sample may be carry-over from other donors' samples.

The V gene is TRBV6-1, the J gene TRBJ1-1; D possibly corresponds to TRBD1 (5 bases). Trimming took off 4 bases at V and 5 bases at J, with 11 bases between the two ends. CDR1 and CDR2 from the germline V gene are MNHNS and SASEGT. CDR3 length: 13 amino acids. The CDR3 DNA sequence: TGTGCCAGCAGTGGAACGGGGGGGACTGAAGCTTTCTTT. As protein: CASSGTGGTEAFF.

The chain carries TRBV2 and TRBJ1-1; D remains ambiguous. Trimming removed 7 bases at V and 4 bases at J, with 22 bases between. Germline CDR1 is SNHLY and CDR2 is FYNNEI. The CDR3 loop spans 16 amino acids. The DNA for the CDR3 is TGTGCCAGCAACCGGGCCACAGTGGGGTTTGTCACTGAAGCTTTCTTT. Its translation is CASNRATVGFVTEAFF. The full variable domain, rest sourced from reference TRBV2 and TRBJ1-1, is EPEVTQTPSHQVTQMGQEVILRCVPISNHLYFYWYRQILGQKVEFLVSFYNNEISEKSEIFDDQFSVERPDGSNFTLKIRSTKLEDSAMYFCASNRATVGFVTEAFFGQGTRLTVV.

The chain joins TRBV6-5 to TRBJ1-1; 8 bases agree with TRBD1. This CDR3 contains 16 residues. Germline lookup yields CDR1 MNHEY and CDR2 SVGAGI. Trimming at V came to 4 bases and at J to 0 bases, leaving 7 bases not matched to a gene. The CDR3 DNA follows: TGTGCCAGCAGTTCCCACGGACAGGGTTTGAACACTGAAGCTTTCTTT. This codes for CASSSHGQGLNTEAFF.

The chain has TRBV6-1 and TRBJ2-7; D is possibly TRBD1 (5 bases). Trimming stripped 10 bases from V and 1 base from J, with 11 bases between. This CDR3 spans 12 amino acids. CDR1 is MNHNS and CDR2 is SASEGT in the germline V gene. The CDR3 region has the DNA TGTGCCACCAGAGACAGATCCTACGAGCAGTACTTC. Protein product: CATRDRSYEQYF.

J is TRBJ2-2 and V is TRBV6-5, with 10 bases matching TRBD1. Germline V CDR1 and CDR2: MNHEY, SVGAGI. After removal of 6 bases from V and 6 bases from J, the junction contained 4 bases not matched to a gene. CDR3 length: 14 amino acids. The CDR3 DNA follows: TGTGCCAGCAGCGACAGGGGGCGCGCCGGGGAGCTGTTTTTT. Its translation is CASSDRGRAGELFF.

This clone was found once. The rearrangement uses TRBV4-3 and TRBJ1-2; TRBD1 is a possible D gene (6 bases). The CDR3 extends over 17 amino acids. The V and J ends lost 3 bases and 5 bases respectively, with 22 bases between them. Germline-derived CDR1 and CDR2 are LGHNA and YSLEER. The CDR3 DNA reads TGCGCCAGCAGCCAGAGTCGGGGGGCCCCGAGCAATTATGGCTACACCTTC. Amino acid sequence: CASSQSRGAPSNYGYTF.

The chain carries TRBV4-1 and TRBJ2-5, with D unresolved. Trimming took off 1 base at V and 4 bases at J, with 10 bases between the two ends. Germline CDR1 MGHRA, CDR2 YSYEKL. The CDR3 covers 14 residues. CDR3 region: CASSQGGSGETQYF. DNA of the CDR3: TGCGCCAGCAGCCAAGGGGGATCGGGAGAGACCCAGTACTTC.

The J gene is TRBJ2-1, the V gene TRBV14; possibly TRBD1 for D (5 bases). The germline gives CDR1 SGHDN, CDR2 FVKESK. V was clipped by 1 base and J by 7 bases, with 11 bases between them. The CDR3 contains 14 residues. In nucleotides, the CDR3 is TGTGCCAGCAGCCAAGTGAGAAAGGGGAATGAGCAGTTCTTC. This gives the protein CASSQVRKGNEQFF.

The rearrangement uses TRBV5-4 and TRBJ2-1; 7 bases line up with TRBD1. V dropped 2 bases and J dropped 6; count of bases not matched to a gene: 8. Germline V lookup: CDR1 SGHNT, CDR2 YYREEE (reference sequence). This CDR3 has 15 amino acids. CDR3 bases: TGTGCCAGCAGCTTCCCTCGACAGGGAATCAATGAGCAGTTCTTC. It encodes CASSFPRQGINEQFF.

This clone was counted a single time. The rearrangement joins TRBV28 to TRBJ1-1; TRBD1 matches 9 bases. The CDR3 covers 13 residues. V lost 2 bases and J lost 11; bases outside the gene matches: 6. Germline CDR1 is MDHEN and CDR2 is SYDVKM. Here the CDR3 reads CASSLGGDRGAFF. The DNA for the CDR3 is TGTGCCAGCAGTTTAGGGGGAGACAGGGGGGCTTTCTTT.

The chain recombines TRBV4-1 with TRBJ1-4, with 12 bases that match TRBD1. Unmatched junction bases numbered 8, after V lost 3 bases and J lost 0 bases. The germline gives CDR1 MGHRA, CDR2 YSYEKL. The CDR3 spans 19 residues. The CDR3 reads CASSHFRDRGLTTNEKLFF. CDR3 coding DNA: TGCGCCAGCAGCCACTTTAGGGACAGGGGGCTGACAACTAATGAAAAACTGTTTTTT.

The chain carries TRBV9 and TRBJ1-3; D gene ambiguous. Germline CDR1 SGDLS, CDR2 YYNGEE. The CDR3 has 15 residues. V was shortened by 0 bases and J by 0 bases, with 7 bases between the two germline ends. The CDR3 region is CASSVDQHSGNTIYF. The CDR3 DNA reads as TGTGCCAGCAGCGTAGACCAGCACTCTGGAAACACCATATATTTT. Full variable domain (outside the CDR3, taken from reference TRBV9 and TRBJ1-3): DSGVTQTPKHLITATGQRVTLRCSPRSGDLSVYWYQQSLDQGLQFLIQYYNGEERAKGNILERFSAQQFPDLHSELNLSSLELGDSALYFCASSVDQHSGNTIYFGEGSWLTVV.

This chain joins TRBV7-9 and TRBJ2-1, with 9 positions matching TRBD2. The V segment lost 6 bases and the J segment 5 bases; nucleotides outside the gene matches: 14. Germline V gene lookup returns CDR1 SEHNR and CDR2 FQNEAQ (reference sequence). The CDR3 sequence is 17 residues long. The CDR3 bases are TGTGCCAGCAGAGGGGGACTAGCATTCGTCCCGGACAATGAGCAGTTCTTC. As protein: CASRGGLAFVPDNEQFF. The full variable domain, its missing parts supplied by reference TRBV7-9 and TRBJ2-1, is DTGVSQNPRHKITKRGQNVTFRCDPISEHNRLYWYRQTLGQGPEFLTYFQNEAQLEKSRLLSDRFSAERPKGSFSTLEIQRTEQGDSAMYLCASRGGLAFVPDNEQFFGPGTRLTVL.

V and J are TRBV5-6 and TRBJ2-5, with D possibly matching TRBD2 (6 bases). CDR1 is SGHDT, CDR2 YYEEEE, per germline. V was clipped by 4 bases and J by 5 bases, with 24 bases between them. The CDR3 totals 17 residues. This CDR3 is CASSTPSGPMKGETQYF. CDR3 sequence (DNA): TGTGCCAGCAGCACACCCAGCGGGCCGATGAAGGGGGAGACCCAGTACTTC.

V gene TRBV2 combines with J gene TRBJ2-3, with D perhaps being TRBD1 or TRBD2 (6 bases each). The CDR3 consists of 15 residues. Germline V gene data show CDR1 as SNHLY and CDR2 as FYNNEI. Deletions cut 6 bases from V and 1 base from J, with 14 bases between. The CDR3 DNA reads TGTGCCAGCAGCCCACAGGGAGGTGGCACAGATACGCAGTATTTT. Translated, it gives CASSPQGGGTDTQYF.

This rearrangement joins TRBV5-8 to TRBJ2-7; D may be TRBD1 or TRBD2 (5 bases each). The CDR3 extends over 13 amino acids. The germline CDR1 and CDR2 sequences are SGHTS and YDEGEE. Trimming took 6 bases from V and 5 from J, leaving 15 bases between them. The CDR3 loop reads CASIRLLGDEQYF. For the CDR3, the DNA is TGTGCCAGCATCCGACTTCTGGGGGACGAGCAGTACTTC.

The J gene is TRBJ2-5, the V gene TRBV29-1; TRBD1 might be the D (5 bases). Between the trimmed V and J ends, which lost 6 bases and 4 bases, there was a span of 9 bases. Germline CDR1 and CDR2: SQVTM and ANQGSEA. The CDR3 totals 11 residues. Here the CDR3 reads CSVGVTETQYF. The DNA for the CDR3 is TGCAGCGTAGGGGTCACAGAGACCCAGTACTTC.

The gene calls are TRBV6-1 and TRBJ2-5; D remains unclear. The V gene lost 0 bases and the J gene lost 1 base, with 3 bases spanning the gap. CDR1 is MNHNS and CDR2 is SASEGT in the germline V gene. CDR3 length: 13 residues. The CDR3 sequence: CASSEASQETQYF. The DNA for the CDR3 is TGTGCCAGCAGTGAAGCCTCCCAAGAGACCCAGTACTTC.

V and J are TRBV6-4 and TRBJ1-1; D possibly corresponds to TRBD1 (5 bases). Germline V gives CDR1 MRHNA, CDR2 SNTAGT. The CDR3 is 13 residues long. Trimming took off 6 bases at V and 1 base at J, with 9 bases between the two ends. In nucleotides, the CDR3 is TGTGCCAGCAGACAAAGGGGGAACACTGAAGCTTTCTTT. Translated, it gives CASRQRGNTEAFF.

The CDR3 DNA reads as TGTGCCACCAGCAGAACGCAGGGGGGAGGTCCCTACAATGAGCAGTTCTTC. It specifies CATSRTQGGGPYNEQFF. The chain combines TRBV15 with TRBJ2-1, with TRBD1 as a possible D gene (7 bases). Looked up from germline, CDR1 is LNHNV and CDR2 is YYDKDF (reference sequence). CDR3 length: 17 residues. Trimming removed 2 bases at V and 2 bases at J, with 16 bases between.

The rearrangement joins TRBV29-1 to TRBJ2-3; D is unclear. CDR3 size: 13 residues. V dropped 6 bases and J dropped 0 bases, with 10 bases sitting between them. The germline V gene has CDR1 SQVTM and CDR2 ANQGSEA. The chain's CDR3 is CSVLFASTDTQYF. The CDR3 region has the DNA TGCAGCGTCCTTTTCGCTAGCACAGATACGCAGTATTTT.

The V call is TRBV30, the J call TRBJ2-2; D perhaps matches TRBD2 (7 bases). Germline V gene data show CDR1 as GTSNPN and CDR2 as SVGIG (reference sequence). V was pared by 2 bases and J by 8 bases, with 24 bases between. This CDR3 has 17 residues. This chain's CDR3 is CAWSPRGAGRAEGELFF. The CDR3 region has the DNA TGTGCCTGGAGTCCCCGGGGGGCAGGGCGGGCCGAAGGGGAGCTGTTTTTT.

The rearrangement links TRBV30 to TRBJ2-7; 11 nucleotides agree with TRBD1. With V trimmed by 2 bases and J by 6 bases, 9 bases remained unmatched. The CDR3 is 15 amino acids. Germline loops: CDR1 GTSNPN, CDR2 SVGIG (reference sequence). CDR3 nucleotides: TGTGCCTGGAGTTCCCCGGGACAGGGGGGCTCCGAGCAGTACTTC. Its translation: CAWSSPGQGGSEQYF. The full variable domain, completed using reference TRBV30 and TRBJ2-7, is SQTIHQWPATLVQPVGSPLSLECTVEGTSNPNLYWYRQAAGRGLQLLFYSVGIGQISSEVPQNLSASRPQDRQFILSSKKLLLSDSGFYLCAWSSPGQGGSEQYFGPGTRLTVT.

The chain links TRBV5-1 to TRBJ2-7, with D possibly matching TRBD1 (6 bases). This CDR3 comprises 15 residues. CDR1 and CDR2 (germline): SGHRS, YFSETQ. V was trimmed by 3 bases and J by 2 bases, leaving 15 bases between them. This chain's CDR3 is CASSYRPGQPYEQYF. The CDR3 DNA sequence: TGCGCCAGCAGCTATCGGCCGGGACAACCCTACGAGCAGTACTTC.

The chain recombines TRBV25-1 with TRBJ1-6; the D is unclear. V was clipped by 5 bases and J by 0 bases, with 8 bases between them. The CDR3 sequence is 15 residues long. Per germline, CDR1 MGHDK and CDR2 SYGVNS. For the CDR3, the DNA is TGTGCCAGCAGTTCCGTAAGCTCCTATAATTCACCCCTCCACTTT. Amino acids: CASSSVSSYNSPLHF.

The genes are TRBV11-2 and TRBJ2-1; the D call may be TRBD1 or TRBD2 (6 bases each). CDR1 SGHAT and CDR2 FQNNGV come from the germline V gene. The ends were cut back, 5 bases at V and 5 bases at J, with 19 bases in the middle. CDR3 length: 16 amino acids. CDR3 nucleotide sequence: TGTGCCAGCAGCCCCCTAGGTCCGAGGGGGGACAATGAGCAGTTCTTC. Encoded protein: CASSPLGPRGDNEQFF.

The V and J genes are TRBV25-1 and TRBJ2-1; D might be TRBD2 (5 bases). V lost 7 bases to trimming and J lost 2 bases, with 9 bases between them. This CDR3 has 13 amino acids. Germline V lookup: CDR1 MGHDK, CDR2 SYGVNS. The DNA of the CDR3 is TGTGCCAGCATGGACGGGGCCTACAATGAGCAGTTCTTC. This translates into CASMDGAYNEQFF.

V and J are TRBV14 and TRBJ1-1; D perhaps matches TRBD1 (5 bases). Trimming took 6 bases from V and 3 from J, leaving 8 bases between them. CDR1 SGHDN and CDR2 FVKESK come from the germline V gene. The CDR3 is 12 amino acids. The CDR3 nucleotides are TGTGCCAGCAGTATAGGGGACACTGAAGCTTTCTTT. It specifies CASSIGDTEAFF. The complete variable domain, with remaining parts taken from reference TRBV14 and TRBJ1-1, reads EAGVTQFPSHSVIEKGQTVTLRCDPISGHDNLYWYRRVMGKEIKFLLHFVKESKQDESGMPNNRFLAERTGGTYSTLKVQPAELEDSGVYFCASSIGDTEAFFGQGTRLTVV.

This clone was detected once. The chain combines TRBV2 with TRBJ1-4, with D perhaps TRBD1 (5 bases). The CDR3 totals 16 residues. V lost 5 bases, J lost 4 bases, and 17 bases lay in between. Germline V lookup: CDR1 SNHLY, CDR2 FYNNEI. The CDR3 sequence is CASSQTQDRSNEKLFF. The CDR3 nucleotides read TGTGCCAGCAGTCAAACACAGGACCGGAGTAATGAAAAACTGTTTTTT.

The genes are TRBV5-1 and TRBJ2-7, with 9 bases lining up with TRBD2. Per the germline V gene, CDR1 is SGHRS and CDR2 is YFSETQ. The J segment lost 6 bases and the V segment lost 0 bases, leaving 16 bases of the junction unmatched. There are 18 residues in the CDR3. CDR3 nucleotide sequence: TGCGCCAGCAGCTTGGTAAGCGGGAGGCTTCGGGGCGGCGGCGAGCAGTACTTC. Residues: CASSLVSGRLRGGGEQYF. The full variable domain, rest sourced from reference TRBV5-1 and TRBJ2-7, is KAGVTQTPRYLIKTRGQQVTLSCSPISGHRSVSWYQQTPGQGLQFLFEYFSETQRNKGNFPGRFSGRQFSNSRSEMNVSTLELGDSALYLCASSLVSGRLRGGGEQYFGPGTRLTVT.